The next 5 T cell receptor beta chains were all read from a single sample in a study of tumor and adjacent non-tumor tissue in lung cancer. A modified ARM-PCR protocol with three rounds of nested PCR amplified TCRbeta. TCRdb fed the multiplex PCR reads into MiXCR, producing one record per CDR3 protein. The sample consists of nearly 50,000 distinct CDR3 sequences, 55% to 65% of them appearing once. This sample's RNA came from whole unsorted tissue. Distant lung tissue was collected more than 3 cm away from the tumor edge. Sequencing was carried out using distant non-tumor lung tissue. These receptors were collected from a woman aged 65 to 85 with non-small cell lung cancer.

The count of this clonotype is one. This rearrangement joins TRBV6-5 to TRBJ1-2; tentatively, D is TRBD1 (5 bases). The CDR3 extends over 16 amino acids. Trimming stripped 4 bases from V and 5 bases from J, with 20 bases between. Germline V gene lookup returns CDR1 MNHEY and CDR2 SVGAGI. The DNA of the CDR3 is TGTGCCAGCAGTTTCCTCCGGGACGGTACTGATTATGGCTACACCTTC. Its translation is CASSFLRDGTDYGYTF.

Judged by abundance, this clonotype is medium-sized (0.01 to 0.1%). The genes are TRBV6-5 and TRBJ1-2, with 8 bases fitting TRBD1. Per germline, CDR1 MNHEY and CDR2 SVGAGI. The CDR3 sequence is 14 residues long. V gave up 5 bases and J gave up 4 bases; unmatched junction bases: 6. The CDR3 nucleotides read TGTGCCAGCAGTACACAGGGGGGAGGCTATGGCTACACCTTC. This sequence encodes CASSTQGGGYGYTF.

This clonotype occurred a few times. Possible read error: a much larger clone is one base away. This chain connects TRBV6-6 to TRBJ1-5; D gene unclear. The CDR3 has 12 amino acids. Germline V CDR1 and CDR2: MNHNY, SVGAGI (reference sequence). This CDR3 reads CASSYPNRPQHF. CDR3 coding DNA: TGTGCCAGCAGTTACCCTAATCGGCCCCAGCATTTT.

This clonotype was counted at least ten times. The rearrangement uses TRBV29-1 and TRBJ2-1; TRBD2 matches at 8 bases. The germline CDR1 and CDR2 sequences are SQVTM and ANQGSEA. V lost 1 base and J lost 12; bases outside the gene matches: 14. This CDR3 has 15 residues. The CDR3 loop reads CSVEAATGGGYGQFF. CDR3 bases: TGCAGCGTTGAAGCCGCGACGGGGGGGGGGTATGGGCAGTTCTTC.

This clonotype was observed a single time. This CDR3 is missing its conserved last phenylalanine or tryptophan, likely due to a read error. The DNA is omitted, as the CDR3 cannot be located on it reliably, and the CDR3 follows TCRdb's listing. The chain is built from TRBV10-3 and TRBJ2-7. Germline V gene sequence: CDR1 ENHRY, CDR2 SYGVKD. A total of 15 residues make up the CDR3, ends included. This CDR3 is CAISEGTSRSYERYY.